A selection of T cell receptor beta chains follows, all from one sample in a study of blood T cell repertoires in COVID-19. Some clones are missing from TCRdb's copy, which holds only in-frame ones; the method was immunoSEQ multiplex PCR. The table shows 200,000 to 250,000 clones, with about nine tenths occurring only once. Material: peripheral blood. The receptors come from a man aged 25-40 years who had recovered from COVID-19. The CDR3 runs from the conserved cysteine through the conserved F or W. A D gene is named only where the DNA matches it firmly. Clone size is given for some rows only: seen once, a few or many times, or a class if the clone is expanded.

d_call	v_call	j_call	clone_size	cdr3_nt	cdr3_aa
.	TRBV19	TRBJ1-1	.	TGTGCCAGTAGTATTAATCCGAGAGGCGTCAACACTGAAGCTTTCTTT	CASSINPRGVNTEAFF
.	TRBV3-1/TRBV3-2	TRBJ1-4	.	TGTGCCAGCAGCCAAGAAGCAGCGGAAAAACTGTTTTTT	CASSQEAAEKLFF
.	TRBV7-9	TRBJ1-6	once	TGTGCCAGCAGCTACCCCGGGAGCTCCTATAATTCACCCCTCCACTTT	CASSYPGSSYNSPLHF
.	TRBV7-2	TRBJ2-1	.	TGTGCCAGCATGCAAGGCAGTTTTAGGGGCAATGAGCAGTTCTTC	CASMQGSFRGNEQFF
.	TRBV6-4	TRBJ2-2	.	TGTGCCAGCAGAGCCGGACCGGGGGGCTACACCGGGGAGCTGTTTTTT	CASRAGPGGYTGELFF
.	TRBV19	TRBJ1-2	.	TGTGCCAGTAGTAAACGGGATGGCTACACCTTC	CASSKRDGYTF
TRBD1	TRBV11-2	TRBJ1-3	.	TGTGCCAGCAGCTCCGGGACAGGGCTCAGCTCTGGAAACACCATATATTTT	CASSSGTGLSSGNTIYF
TRBD1	TRBV25-1	TRBJ2-4	.	TGTGCCAGCAGGGGACAGGGTGGATCCTCCATTCAGTACTTC	CASRGQGGSSIQYF
TRBD1	TRBV5-6	TRBJ1-1	.	TGTGCCAGCAGCTTGGTAACGCCAGGGGGCACCACTGAAGCTTTCTTT	CASSLVTPGGTTEAFF
.	TRBV9	TRBJ1-5	.	TGTGCCAGCAGCGTAGACGCAGGGGCTGGTCAGCCCCAGCATTTT	CASSVDAGAGQPQHF
.	TRBV24-1	TRBJ1-2	.	TGTGCCTCTCGTGGAGGTATAGGCGATGGCTACACCTTC	CASRGGIGDGYTF
.	TRBV7-9	TRBJ1-1	.	TGTGCCAGCAGCTTAGCCGAGTTAAACACTGAAGCTTTCTTT	CASSLAELNTEAFF
.	TRBV18	TRBJ1-1	.	TGTGCCAGCTCACCATCAGTATTCTGGAACACTGAAGCTTTCTTT	CASSPSVFWNTEAFF
TRBD1	TRBV12-3/TRBV12-4	TRBJ1-1	.	TGTGCCAGCAGTGTGACAGGGGGTAGTGAAGCTTTCTTT	CASSVTGGSEAFF
TRBD1	TRBV4-3	TRBJ1-2	.	TGCGCGACAGCTCGCGACAGGGCCAACTATGGCTACACCTTC	CATARDRANYGYTF
.	TRBV2	TRBJ1-2	.	TGTGCCAGCAGTGCTGGCAGGGCTCGCAACTATGGCTACACCTTC	CASSAGRARNYGYTF
.	TRBV7-6	TRBJ2-7	.	TGTGCCAGCAGCCCCGTCCTCGCCTACGAGCAGTACTTC	CASSPVLAYEQYF
.	TRBV10-3	TRBJ2-4	.	TGTGCCATCAGCTCAGGGTTGGCCAAAAACATTCAGTACTTC	CAISSGLAKNIQYF
.	TRBV7-6	TRBJ2-7	few	TGTGCCAGCAGCCTAGATCTGGCGGCTCCCTACGAGCAGTACTTC	CASSLDLAAPYEQYF
.	TRBV18	TRBJ2-3	.	TGTGCCAGCTCACCACCTAGCAACACAGATACGCAGTATTTT	CASSPPSNTDTQYF
.	TRBV6-5	TRBJ1-5	.	TGTGCCAGCAGCCCCGGTCAGGTCCATCAGCCCCAGCATTTT	CASSPGQVHQPQHF
.	TRBV9	TRBJ1-3	.	TGTGCCAGCAGCGCCTTTTCGGACTTGTTCTCTGGAAACACCATATATTTT	CASSAFSDLFSGNTIYF
TRBD1	TRBV7-2	TRBJ1-1	.	TGTGCCAGCAGCTTAGACAGGGGATTCGGTGCTTTCTTT	CASSLDRGFGAFF
.	TRBV11-3	TRBJ1-4	.	TGTGCCAGCAGCAGCGCCCCTGGGGAAAAACTGTTTTTT	CASSSAPGEKLFF
TRBD1	TRBV5-6	TRBJ2-7	.	TGTGCCAGCAGCGGAGGGGACAGGAGCCCCTACGAGCAGTACTTC	CASSGGDRSPYEQYF
TRBD1	TRBV27	TRBJ2-1	.	TGTGCCAGCGGCTCAGGGGGCCCCTACAATGAGCAGTTCTTC	CASGSGGPYNEQFF
TRBD1	TRBV18	TRBJ2-7	.	TGTGCCAGCTCACCTCGTAAAACCGGGACAGGGGACGCTGAGCAGTACTTC	CASSPRKTGTGDAEQYF
TRBD1	TRBV19	TRBJ1-4	.	TGTGCCACCGCACCGGGACAGGGAGACTTCATGGGTCGGCTGTTTTTT	CATAPGQGDFMGRLFF
.	TRBV15	TRBJ1-2	.	TGTGCCACCAGCAGAGAGTACAGCTATGGCTACACCTTC	CATSREYSYGYTF
.	TRBV3-1/TRBV3-2	TRBJ2-7	once	TGTGCCAGCAGCCAAGGTCTAACTCACGAGCAGTACTTC	CASSQGLTHEQYF
.	TRBV30	TRBJ1-4	.	TGTGCCTGGAGTTGGCAGGGAGGTGAAAAACTGTTTTTT	CAWSWQGGEKLFF
TRBD1	TRBV6-5	TRBJ1-5	.	TGTGCCAGCAGCTCCGCTCAGGGGGAGCATTTT	CASSSAQGEHF
TRBD2	TRBV9	TRBJ2-5	.	TGTGCCAGCAGCGTAGGGACTAGCGGGGGGGAGACCCAGTACTTC	CASSVGTSGGETQYF
.	TRBV25-1	TRBJ1-5	.	TGTGCCAGCTCTCCGGGGGGCGGTCAGCCCCAGCATTTT	CASSPGGGQPQHF
TRBD1	TRBV4-2	TRBJ2-7	few	TGTGCCAGCAGCCAAGATCTTACAGGGGTGGCCTACGAGCAGTACTTC	CASSQDLTGVAYEQYF
TRBD1	TRBV4-1	TRBJ1-5	.	TGCGCCAGCAGCTATGGCAACAGGGGCCTCAATCAGCCCCAGCATTTT	CASSYGNRGLNQPQHF
TRBD2	TRBV5-6	TRBJ2-7	once	TGTGCCAGCAGCAGCGGACTAGCGGCGGTCGGGCAACAGTACTTC	CASSSGLAAVGQQYF
TRBD1	TRBV6-7	TRBJ1-6	.	TGTGCCAGCAGTTACGGACGGGGACAGTATAATTCACCCCTCCACTTT	CASSYGRGQYNSPLHF
.	TRBV7-2	TRBJ2-2	few	TGTGCCAGCAGCTTAGACGGACAGTCATGGGCCGGGGAGCTGTTTTTT	CASSLDGQSWAGELFF
.	TRBV18	TRBJ2-4	.	TGTGCCAGCTCCGCGGGACAGAGGGTTTTGGCCAAAAACATTCAGTACTTC	CASSAGQRVLAKNIQYF
.	TRBV12-5	TRBJ2-3	few	TGTGCTAGTGGTCCGGACAGATCCACAGATACGCAGTATTTT	CASGPDRSTDTQYF
.	TRBV5-1	TRBJ1-2	once	TGCGCCAGCAGCCCCGTGACAGCCTATGGCTACACCTTC	CASSPVTAYGYTF
.	TRBV6-6	TRBJ1-5	.	TGTGCCAGCAGTTACTCAGGGGTAGGGCAGCCCCAGCATTTT	CASSYSGVGQPQHF
TRBD2	TRBV5-1	TRBJ2-1	.	TGCGCCAGCAGCGAGGGACTAGTGGCGGGTGAGCAGTTCTTC	CASSEGLVAGEQFF
.	TRBV2	TRBJ2-3	.	TGTGCCAGCAGTCAGTGGGGCGGCCCCACAGATACGCAGTATTTT	CASSQWGGPTDTQYF
TRBD2	TRBV11-2	TRBJ2-2	.	TGTGCCAGCAGCTCTAGCGGGGGGGCAGGGGAGCTGTTTTTT	CASSSSGGAGELFF
.	TRBV27	TRBJ2-7	.	TGTGCCAGCACCGGGGGTAGCGAGCAGTACTTC	CASTGGSEQYF
.	TRBV7-2	TRBJ1-2	.	TGTGCCAGCAGCTTGAGTAGGGGCGTGGATGGCTACACCTTC	CASSLSRGVDGYTF
.	TRBV6-5	TRBJ1-1	.	TGTGCCAGCAGTTTGGGGGCTATGAACACTGAAGCTTTCTTT	CASSLGAMNTEAFF
.	TRBV4-1	TRBJ2-1	.	TGCGCCAGCAGCCAAGTATACAATGAGCAGTTCTTC	CASSQVYNEQFF
.	TRBV2	TRBJ2-7	.	TGTGCCAGCAGTGTTTCTAGCTATAGGGAGCAGTACTTC	CASSVSSYREQYF
TRBD2	TRBV6-5	TRBJ2-5	.	TGTGCCAGCAGAGGACTAGCGGGGGGCCAAGAGACCCAGTACTTC	CASRGLAGGQETQYF
.	TRBV6-5	TRBJ1-1	.	TGTGCCAGCTCGGTAAACACTGAAGCTTTCTTT	CASSVNTEAFF
.	TRBV7-9	TRBJ2-2	.	TGTGCCAGCAGCTCACCGGGACACAACACCGGGGAGCTGTTTTTT	CASSSPGHNTGELFF
TRBD1	TRBV2	TRBJ1-1	.	TGTGCCAGCAACCGACAGGGCGGGAACACTGAAGCTTTCTTT	CASNRQGGNTEAFF
TRBD1	TRBV29-1	TRBJ1-2	.	TGCAGCGTTGTAGGGGACAGGGGCTACACCTTC	CSVVGDRGYTF